This T cell receptor beta chain was sequenced in a study of beta chain features in type 1 diabetes. Reverse transcription of all isolated RNA meant that expressed TCRB transcripts were sequenced. Generated by immunoSEQ multiplex PCR, the TCRdb table keeps only in-frame clones and is missing some. The data contain roughly 250,000 clones, roughly 22% of them singletons. Study-wide results and caveats: Shortening of TCRB CDR3s, moderate but significant, appeared in all four CD4+ subsets of Type 1 diabetes patients. Diminished insertions and augmented deletions at VDJ junctions characterized type 1 diabetes patients.

Unmatched junction bases numbered 3, after V lost 3 bases and J lost 0 bases. Germline V gene sequence: CDR1 SGDLS, CDR2 YYNGEE. The CDR3 consists of 15 residues. This clone was detected only a few times. Antigen: not known. The specimen was naive CD4+ T cells from blood. This sequence originates from a woman in her thirties or forties with type 1 diabetes. This chain connects TRBV9 to TRBJ2-1; 7 nucleotides align to TRBD1. CDR3 sequence reads: CASSGQGFSYNEQFF. CDR3 coding DNA: TGTGCCAGCAGCGGACAGGGATTCTCCTACAATGAGCAGTTCTTC.